This TCR beta chain is from a study of blood T cell repertoires in COVID-19. About the study: Whether acute or convalescent, the COVID-19 samples came from the United States, Italy and Spain. PBMCs, B-cell-depleted T cells, or T cells were the source of the cDNA or gDNA that made up the material.

In the authors' workflow: Amplification with reference gene primers provided the estimates of nucleated cell counts. Assay used: immunoSEQ multiplex PCR; TCRdb lists only in-frame clones, some missing. V, J and clone size derive from that table, while D and trimming were established from the DNA sequence. This table has 210,000 or so clones, roughly 87% appearing once. This clone was detected once. Germline assignment: CDR1 MDHEN and CDR2 SYDVKM. This CDR3 is built from 16 residues. Trimming removed 6 bases from V and 3 bases from J; junction bases left unmatched: 12. The chain recombines TRBV28 with TRBJ1-2; 8 bases map to TRBD1. The source material was PBMCs or T cells enriched from blood (not recorded which). The sequence was collected from a man aged 25 to 40 who had recovered from COVID-19. The CDR3 protein is CASRPDRGSRDYGYTF. The CDR3 region has the DNA TGTGCCAGCAGACCTGACAGGGGATCGCGTGACTATGGCTACACCTTC.